This T cell receptor beta chain originates from a study of shared clonotypes between healthy human individuals. The protocol was immunoSEQ multiplex PCR, while the TCRdb copy is restricted to in-frame clones and leaves out a portion. The table has 2 million to 2.5 million clones, roughly 93% seen once; the top ten hold roughly 0.39%. CDR1 and CDR2 from the germline V gene are SGHDT and YYEEEE. The CDR3 extends over 13 amino acids. The V end was cut by 0 bases, the J end by 9 bases, with 9 bases between. This clone was counted once. The sequence was obtained from a man aged 18 to 30 in good health. Some clones in this sample may be carry-over from other donors' samples. The chain couples TRBV5-6 to TRBJ2-2, with D perhaps TRBD1 or TRBD2 (5 bases each). Sequencing was performed on naive CD4+ T cells from PBMCs. Specified subset: CD45RA+ positively selected. CDR3 nucleotide sequence: TGTGCCAGCAGCTTGGTACGGGGCCGGGAGCTGTTTTTT. Its translation: CASSLVRGRELFF.